The TCR beta chain described here comes from a study of T cell changes during pregnancy in multiple sclerosis. The CDR3 is 15 amino acids. V lost 1 base to trimming and J lost 0 bases; unmatched junction nucleotides: 1. Germline loops: CDR1 SGHVS, CDR2 FNYEAQ. The data were produced by immunoSEQ multiplex PCR, yet TCRdb's version contains in-frame clones alone and is incomplete. The sample gives more than 80,000 clones, around 90% of which show up once; approximately 1.5% is in the top ten. This chain links TRBV7-6 with TRBJ2-3; 7 bases are a match to TRBD2. This clonotype was obtained from a female donor with multiple sclerosis, enrolled in a pregnancy study. Source: peripheral blood, taken in the first trimester of pregnancy. The CDR3 DNA follows: TGTGCCAGCAGCTTAGAAGCGGGAAGCACAGATACGCAGTATTTT. This encodes CASSLEAGSTDTQYF. Full variable domain (remainder filled in from reference TRBV7-6 and TRBJ2-3): GAGVSQSPRYKVTKRGQDVALRCDPISGHVSLYWYRQALGQGPEFLTYFNYEAQQDKSGLPNDRFSAERPEGSISTLTIQRTEQRDSAMYRCASSLEAGSTDTQYFGPGTRLTVL.